The 12 T cell receptor beta chains given below trace back to one sample, sequenced in a study of blood T cell repertoires in COVID-19. The protocol was immunoSEQ multiplex PCR, while the TCRdb copy is restricted to in-frame clones and leaves out a portion. The sample holds over 200,000 clones, about 86% seen once. Sequencing was performed on peripheral blood. These receptors all stem from a man older than 75 with acute or convalescent COVID-19.

V gene TRBV7-9 combines with J gene TRBJ2-1; maybe TRBD1 (6 bases). V was pared by 2 bases and J by 8 bases, with 22 bases between. Germline CDR1 SEHNR, CDR2 FQNEAQ (reference sequence). The CDR3 covers 17 residues. The CDR3 reads CASSLKPQGHPPDEQFF. The CDR3 region has the DNA TGTGCCAGCAGCTTAAAACCCCAGGGACACCCGCCGGATGAGCAGTTCTTC.

This clone has only a few counts. The chain uses TRBV2 and TRBJ2-7; D might be TRBD2 (5 bases). The CDR3 has 13 amino acids. Trimming took 7 bases from V and 5 from J, leaving 15 bases between them. Germline V gives CDR1 SNHLY, CDR2 FYNNEI. In nucleotides, the CDR3 is TGTGCCAGCAACCGAATGGGGAGTGACGAGCAGTACTTC. This sequence encodes CASNRMGSDEQYF.

The gene calls are TRBV25-1 and TRBJ2-1; D may be TRBD1 (5 bases). The CDR3 has 17 amino acids. Trimming removed 3 bases from V and 0 bases from J, with 15 bases in between. CDR1 is MGHDK and CDR2 is SYGVNS in the germline V gene. The CDR3 sequence: CASSDRVGKSSYNEQFF. CDR3 nucleotides: TGTGCCAGCAGTGACAGGGTAGGGAAGAGCTCCTACAATGAGCAGTTCTTC.

The V and J genes are TRBV5-6 and TRBJ1-4; TRBD1 aligns across 9 bases. The ends lost 4 bases at V and 4 bases at J; junction bases unmatched: 11. CDR3 length: 17 residues. Germline V gene data show CDR1 as SGHDT and CDR2 as YYEEEE. As DNA, the CDR3 is TGTGCCAGCAGCCATACCGGGACAGGGCCCTATAATGAAAAACTGTTTTTT. It encodes CASSHTGTGPYNEKLFF.

The chain recombines TRBV29-1 with TRBJ2-5, with 12 nucleotides matching TRBD2. V dropped 6 bases and J dropped 1; count of bases not matched to a gene: 6. CDR1 SQVTM and CDR2 ANQGSEA come from the germline V gene. This CDR3 contains 15 residues. The CDR3 is CSVLTSGRPQETQYF. The CDR3 coding sequence is TGCAGCGTCCTCACTAGCGGGAGGCCCCAAGAGACCCAGTACTTC.

On this clone itself: At one boundary the junction diverges from the germline segment, which might be a read error. The gene calls are TRBV7-8 and TRBJ1-4; D is unresolved. The length of the CDR3 is 14 residues. CDR1 and CDR2 (germline): SGHVS, FQNEAQ. The CDR3 coding sequence is TGTGCCAGCAGTTTAGAGTGGGGAGATGAAAAACTGTTTTTT. Translated: CASSLEWGDEKLFF.

The J gene is TRBJ1-5, the V gene TRBV27; D is ambiguous. Germline V gene lookup returns CDR1 MNHEY and CDR2 SMNVEV (reference sequence). This CDR3 comprises 15 residues. With 2 bases removed from V and 0 bases from J, the gap between germline ends came to 8 bases. CDR3 in amino acids: CASSLGGYSNQPQHF. CDR3 sequence (DNA): TGTGCCAGCAGTTTAGGAGGGTATAGCAATCAGCCCCAGCATTTT.

This clone was picked up one time. V and J are TRBV18 and TRBJ2-7; D may be TRBD2 (5 bases). Trimming shortened V by 0 bases and J by 7 bases, and 16 bases separated the two germline ends. Germline CDR1 and CDR2: KGHSH and LQKENI. This CDR3 has 15 residues. The CDR3 reads CASSPPLRPREEQYF. Written as DNA, the CDR3 is TGTGCCAGCTCACCACCTTTAAGGCCCCGGGAAGAGCAGTACTTC.

The V call is TRBV6-2 or TRBV6-3, the J call TRBJ1-1, with D possibly TRBD1 on 5 matching bases. The CDR3 runs to 16 residues. V lost 7 bases, J lost 1 base, and 19 bases lay in between. The germline V gene encodes CDR1 MNHEY and CDR2 SVGEGT. CDR3 coding DNA: TGTGCCAGCACCCCCCTGGGGCGGGGCCCGAACACTGAAGCTTTCTTT. Translation gives CASTPLGRGPNTEAFF.

The chain uses TRBV19 and TRBJ2-3; TRBD2 is a possible D gene (6 bases). The CDR3 has 15 residues. Germline assignment: CDR1 LNHDA and CDR2 SQIVND (reference sequence). V was cut by 6 bases and J by 2 bases, with 15 bases left in between. The DNA for the CDR3 is TGTGCCAGTAGGGGAGGACCATACATCACAGATACGCAGTATTTT. Translated: CASRGGPYITDTQYF.

This chain joins TRBV2 and TRBJ2-7, with a possible D match to TRBD2 (6 bases). V lost 9 bases, J lost 6 bases, and 21 bases lay in between. The CDR3 covers 14 residues. Germline CDR1 is SNHLY and CDR2 is FYNNEI. This chain's CDR3 is CASLRDGGVPEQYF. The CDR3 nucleotides are TGTGCCAGTCTCCGGGACGGGGGAGTCCCCGAGCAGTACTTC.

V and J are TRBV30 and TRBJ2-7, with 8 bases matching TRBD2. J lost 3 bases, V lost 0 bases, and 4 bases had no gene match. Germline V lookup: CDR1 GTSNPN, CDR2 SVGIG (reference sequence). This CDR3 has 14 residues. The CDR3 loop is CAWSVKSGSYEQYF. The CDR3 DNA is TGTGCCTGGAGTGTGAAAAGCGGGAGCTACGAGCAGTACTTC.